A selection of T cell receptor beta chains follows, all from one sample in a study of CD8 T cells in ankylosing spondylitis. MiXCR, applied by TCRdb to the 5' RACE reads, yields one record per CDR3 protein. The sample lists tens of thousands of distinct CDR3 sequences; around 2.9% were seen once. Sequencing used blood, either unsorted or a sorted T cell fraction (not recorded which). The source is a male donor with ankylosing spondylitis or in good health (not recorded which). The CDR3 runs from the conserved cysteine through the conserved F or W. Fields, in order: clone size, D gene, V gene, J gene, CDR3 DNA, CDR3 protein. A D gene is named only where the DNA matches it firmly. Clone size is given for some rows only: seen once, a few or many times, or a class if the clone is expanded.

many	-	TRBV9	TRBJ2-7	TGTGCCAGCAGCGTCGGTGGAGGACCGCTCAGCTACGAGCAGTACTTC	CASSVGGGPLSYEQYF
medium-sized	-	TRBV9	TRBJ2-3	TGTGCCAGCAGCGTAGTTGCAGATACGCAGTATTTT	CASSVVADTQYF
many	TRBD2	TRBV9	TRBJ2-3	TGTGCCAGCAGCGTAGGGCGTGGCGGGAGGCCCACAGATACGCAGTATTTT	CASSVGRGGRPTDTQYF
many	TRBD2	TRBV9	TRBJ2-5	TGTGCCAGCGATGGATCGGCTAGCGGGAGTCTAGAGACCCAGTACTTC	CASDGSASGSLETQYF
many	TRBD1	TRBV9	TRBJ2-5	TGTGCCAGCAGCCCCTGGGGAGGACAGGGCCAAGAGACCCAGTACTTC	CASSPWGGQGQETQYF
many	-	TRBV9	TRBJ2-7	TGTGCCAGCAGCGTAGATACGGGAGGCCAGGGGTACGAGCAGTACTTC	CASSVDTGGQGYEQYF
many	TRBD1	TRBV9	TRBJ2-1	TGTGCCAGCAGCGCAACAGGGGCGGCCTACAATGAGCAGTTCTTC	CASSATGAAYNEQFF
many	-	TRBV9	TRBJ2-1	TGTGCCAGCAGCGTAGGGGGCGCGGAGCAGTTCTTC	CASSVGGAEQFF
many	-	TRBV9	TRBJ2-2	TGTGCCAGCAGCGGGGAGGGGGGGAACGCCGGGGAGCTGTTTTTT	CASSGEGGNAGELFF
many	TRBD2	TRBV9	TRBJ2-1	TGTGCCAGCAGCGTAGACTTAGCGGGAGTATCTGAGCAGTTCTTC	CASSVDLAGVSEQFF
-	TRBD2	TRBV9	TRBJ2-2	TGTGCCAGCAGCAGTGGGGCGGGAGGACGCACCGCGGAGCTGTTTTTT	CASSSGAGGRTAELFF
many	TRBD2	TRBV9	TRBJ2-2	TGTGCCAGCAGCCCATTCATTAGCGGGAGTTTCGGCGGGGAGCTGTTTTTT	CASSPFISGSFGGELFF
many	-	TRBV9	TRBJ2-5	TGTGCCAGCAGCCCCGACACCGGAGGACTCGGGGGGACCCAGTACTTC	CASSPDTGGLGGTQYF
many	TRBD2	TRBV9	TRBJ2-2	TGTGCCAGCAGCGTTCTAGCGGGGGGAACATCTTCCGGGGAGCTGTTTTTT	CASSVLAGGTSSGELFF
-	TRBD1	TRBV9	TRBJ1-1	TGTGCCAGCAGCGTAGGGCAGGGGGGGATGAACACTGAAGCTTTCTTT	CASSVGQGGMNTEAFF
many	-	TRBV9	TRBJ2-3	TGTGCCAGCAGCGTAGAAGGGGTTCTTGGCACAGATACGCAGTATTTT	CASSVEGVLGTDTQYF
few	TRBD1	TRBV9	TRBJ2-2	TGTGCCAGCAGCGTAGATGGGACAGGGCGTACCGGGGAGCTGTTTTTT	CASSVDGTGRTGELFF
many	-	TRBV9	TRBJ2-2	TGTGCCAGCAGCGACGAATTGAACACCGGGGAGCTGTTTTTT	CASSDELNTGELFF
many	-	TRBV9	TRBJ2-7	TGTGCCAGCAGCGTCGGGGTTTCGACCTACGAGCAGTACTTC	CASSVGVSTYEQYF
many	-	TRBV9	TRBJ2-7	TGTGCCAGCAGCGTAGGAACGGGAACCTACGAGCAGTACTTC	CASSVGTGTYEQYF
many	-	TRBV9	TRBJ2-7	TGTGCCAGCAGCTCCCCGCCCGGGAGAGAGCAGTACTTC	CASSSPPGREQYF
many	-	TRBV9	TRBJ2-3	TGTGCCAGCAGCGCCCGAGGGACCGGGAACACAGATACGCAGTATTTT	CASSARGTGNTDTQYF
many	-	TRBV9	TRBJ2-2	TGTGCCAGCAGCGGTCTGGTTGGGCGCACCGGGGAGCTGTTTTTT	CASSGLVGRTGELFF
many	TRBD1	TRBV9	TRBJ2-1	TGTGCCAGCAGCGGTGACAGGGGGTTCTACAATGAGCAGTTCTTC	CASSGDRGFYNEQFF
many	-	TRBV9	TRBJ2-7	TGTGCCAGCAGCGTAGCGGGGGACAGTCCCTACGAGCAGTACTTC	CASSVAGDSPYEQYF
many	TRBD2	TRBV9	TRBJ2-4	TGTGCCAGCAGCTCGCAGGGACGGGGGAGCGGGGAAAACATTCAGTACTTC	CASSSQGRGSGENIQYF
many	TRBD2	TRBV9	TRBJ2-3	TGTGCCAGCAGCTTAGGACTAGCGGGATCAACAGATACGCAGTATTTT	CASSLGLAGSTDTQYF
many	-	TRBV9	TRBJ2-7	TGTGCCAGCAGCGTAGCTACGCGATCAAACCACTACGAGCAGTACTTC	CASSVATRSNHYEQYF
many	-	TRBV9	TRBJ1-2	TGTGCCAGCAGGGACAATAACTATGGCTACACCTTC	CASRDNNYGYTF
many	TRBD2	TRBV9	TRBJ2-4	TGTGCCAGCAGCGTAGGCAAAGGACTAGCGGGAGCGGACATTCAGTACTTC	CASSVGKGLAGADIQYF
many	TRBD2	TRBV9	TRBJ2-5	TGTGCCAGCAGCGAGAGGGGATGGGGGGGGACCCAGTACTTC	CASSERGWGGTQYF
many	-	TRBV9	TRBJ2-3	TGTGCCAGCAGGCGGGGTGGCGGGAGCACAGATACGCAGTATTTT	CASRRGGGSTDTQYF
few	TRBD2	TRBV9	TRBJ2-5	TGTGCCAGCAGCGTAGCAAGCGGGAATGGTGAGACCCAGTACTTC	CASSVASGNGETQYF
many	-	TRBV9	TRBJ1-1	TGTGCCAGCAGCCCAAGATCGGCGAACACTGAAGCTTTCTTT	CASSPRSANTEAFF
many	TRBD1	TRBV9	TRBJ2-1	TGTGCCAGCAGCGTAGTGGGACCGGGACAGGGGTACAATGAGCAGTTCTTC	CASSVVGPGQGYNEQFF
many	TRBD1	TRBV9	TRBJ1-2	TGTGCCAGCAGCGTAAAAGCCCACCGTCTAATGGGGGGACAGGGGAACTATGGCTACACCTTC	CASSVKAHRLMGGQGNYGYTF
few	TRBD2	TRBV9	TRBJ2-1	TGTGCCAGCAGCCCCGGGAGTAGCGGGGGGGACGGTGAGCAGTTCTTC	CASSPGSSGGDGEQFF